A selection of T cell receptor beta chains follows, all from one sample in a study of blood T cells in healthy people across ages. Each CDR3 protein gets one entry after TCRdb re-called the 5' RACE reads with MiXCR. The sample lists roughly 700,000 distinct CDR3 sequences, about 25% seen once, with 9.4% in the top ten. These sequences were also reported in another study, on T cells of mothers and their children.

The sample consisted of blood. These receptors were taken from a boy younger than 18 in good health. Each CDR3 is given with its conserved first and last residue. Each record gives: CDR3 DNA, CDR3 protein, J gene, clone size, V gene, D gene. A D gene is named only where the DNA matches it firmly. Size is stated for part of the rows, as once, few or many counts, or as a class when the clone is expanded.

CDR3 DNA: TGTGCCAGCAGTTTTAGGGCAGCGGAGCAGTTCTTC
CDR3 protein: CASSFRAAEQFF
J gene: TRBJ2-1
clone size: -
V gene: TRBV12-3/TRBV12-4
D gene: -

CDR3 DNA: TGCGCCAGCAGCCTCGGCCGAGGGGGAGAAAAACTGTTTTTT
CDR3 protein: CASSLGRGGEKLFF
J gene: TRBJ1-4
clone size: once
V gene: TRBV4-3
D gene: -

CDR3 DNA: TGTGCCAGCAGCCAGAGGTGGGATTCACCCCTCCACTTT
CDR3 protein: CASSQRWDSPLHF
J gene: TRBJ1-6
clone size: -
V gene: TRBV7-9
D gene: -

CDR3 DNA: TGTGCCAGCAGCGCAACCGTCGGACTAGCGGGAGAGACCCAGTACTTC
CDR3 protein: CASSATVGLAGETQYF
J gene: TRBJ2-5
clone size: -
V gene: TRBV9
D gene: TRBD2

CDR3 DNA: TGTGCCAGCAGCTTAGCTGGCCAGGTAATTGATACGCAGTATTTT
CDR3 protein: CASSLAGQVIDTQYF
J gene: TRBJ2-3
clone size: -
V gene: TRBV7-9
D gene: -

CDR3 DNA: TGTGCCAGCAGCTTAACCCAGATTAGCACAGATACGCAGTATTTT
CDR3 protein: CASSLTQISTDTQYF
J gene: TRBJ2-3
clone size: -
V gene: TRBV7-3
D gene: -

CDR3 DNA: TGTGCCAGCAGCTCACAGGACACCGGGGAGCTGTTTTTT
CDR3 protein: CASSSQDTGELFF
J gene: TRBJ2-2
clone size: -
V gene: TRBV7-2
D gene: -

CDR3 DNA: TGTGCCAGCGGGGGGACACGTCAAGAGACCCAGTACTTC
CDR3 protein: CASGGTRQETQYF
J gene: TRBJ2-5
clone size: -
V gene: TRBV2
D gene: -

CDR3 DNA: TGTGCCAGCAGTTACTCAAGGGACAATGAGCAGTTCTTC
CDR3 protein: CASSYSRDNEQFF
J gene: TRBJ2-1
clone size: few
V gene: TRBV6-6
D gene: -

CDR3 DNA: TGCAGTGCTATCCATAGCGGGGCCACACTTTACAATGAGCAGTTCTTC
CDR3 protein: CSAIHSGATLYNEQFF
J gene: TRBJ2-1
clone size: -
V gene: TRBV20-1
D gene: TRBD2

CDR3 DNA: TGTGCCAGTATCAGCAATAACTATGGCTACACCTTC
CDR3 protein: CASISNNYGYTF
J gene: TRBJ1-2
clone size: -
V gene: TRBV12-3/TRBV12-4
D gene: -

CDR3 DNA: TGTGCCAGCAGAAGGTTACTAGCGGGAATCGGCAATGAGCAGTTCTTC
CDR3 protein: CASRRLLAGIGNEQFF
J gene: TRBJ2-1
clone size: -
V gene: TRBV7-2
D gene: TRBD2

CDR3 DNA: TGCGCCAGCAGCCTAGGACTAGCGGGAGGTGAGCAGTTCTTC
CDR3 protein: CASSLGLAGGEQFF
J gene: TRBJ2-1
clone size: many
V gene: TRBV5-1
D gene: TRBD2

CDR3 DNA: TGCAGTGCTCCGGGACTTAACACCGGGGAGCTGTTTTTT
CDR3 protein: CSAPGLNTGELFF
J gene: TRBJ2-2
clone size: few
V gene: TRBV20-1
D gene: -

CDR3 DNA: TGTGCCAGCAACCGAGACCGGGACTATACCACAGATACGCAGTATTTT
CDR3 protein: CASNRDRDYTTDTQYF
J gene: TRBJ2-3
clone size: few
V gene: TRBV12-3/TRBV12-4
D gene: TRBD2

CDR3 DNA: TGTGCCAGCAGCCAAGAGGCACATAGAGAAGGGCTCGAGCAGTACTTC
CDR3 protein: CASSQEAHREGLEQYF
J gene: TRBJ2-7
clone size: few
V gene: TRBV4-2
D gene: -

CDR3 DNA: TGTGCCAGCAGCTTGGTGGGGACACCGAACACTGAAGCTTTCTTT
CDR3 protein: CASSLVGTPNTEAFF
J gene: TRBJ1-1
clone size: few
V gene: TRBV5-6
D gene: -

CDR3 DNA: TGTGCCAGCAGCGCACAGTCGGGACAGGTCGATACCTCTGGCTACACCTTC
CDR3 protein: CASSAQSGQVDTSGYTF
J gene: TRBJ1-2
clone size: -
V gene: TRBV7-3
D gene: TRBD1

CDR3 DNA: TGTGCCAGCAGCTTAGCGCAAGGGGTGGATGGCTACACCTTC
CDR3 protein: CASSLAQGVDGYTF
J gene: TRBJ1-2
clone size: -
V gene: TRBV7-9
D gene: -

CDR3 DNA: TGTGCCAGCAGCGCCCCGGGACACTTGAACACTGAAGCTTTCTTT
CDR3 protein: CASSAPGHLNTEAFF
J gene: TRBJ1-1
clone size: once
V gene: TRBV7-9
D gene: -

CDR3 DNA: TGTGCCAGCAGCCCGAAGATGGGGGTCACAGATACGCAGTATTTT
CDR3 protein: CASSPKMGVTDTQYF
J gene: TRBJ2-3
clone size: few
V gene: TRBV3-1
D gene: -

CDR3 DNA: TGTGCCAGTCATCAGAGCTCCTACAATGAGCAGTTCTTC
CDR3 protein: CASHQSSYNEQFF
J gene: TRBJ2-1
clone size: -
V gene: TRBV19
D gene: -

CDR3 DNA: TGTGCCAGCAGTCAGGAAACTCGCGAGCAGTACTTC
CDR3 protein: CASSQETREQYF
J gene: TRBJ2-7
clone size: -
V gene: TRBV12-3/TRBV12-4
D gene: -

CDR3 DNA: TGTGCCAGCAGCCCTCGGGGCCAAGCAGGAGGCACCGGGGAGCTGTTTTTT
CDR3 protein: CASSPRGQAGGTGELFF
J gene: TRBJ2-2
clone size: -
V gene: TRBV9
D gene: -

CDR3 DNA: TGTGCCAGCAGTTTCCCGCGACAGGGTAACAATTCACCCCTCCACTTT
CDR3 protein: CASSFPRQGNNSPLHF
J gene: TRBJ1-6
clone size: -
V gene: TRBV28
D gene: TRBD1

CDR3 DNA: TGCGCCAGCAGCTTGGGATTACTAGGAGGGACTGGTGAGCAGTTCTTC
CDR3 protein: CASSLGLLGGTGEQFF
J gene: TRBJ2-1
clone size: -
V gene: TRBV5-1
D gene: -

CDR3 DNA: TGTGCCAGCAGCGGCGGGGAATACAATGAGCAGTTCTTC
CDR3 protein: CASSGGEYNEQFF
J gene: TRBJ2-1
clone size: many
V gene: TRBV6-4
D gene: -